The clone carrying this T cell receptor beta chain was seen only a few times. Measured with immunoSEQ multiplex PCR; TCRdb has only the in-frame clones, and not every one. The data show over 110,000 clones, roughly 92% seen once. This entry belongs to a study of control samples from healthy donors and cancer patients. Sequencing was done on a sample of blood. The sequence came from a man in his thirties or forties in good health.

For the CDR3, the DNA is TGCAGTGCAAGTTCCGGGACAGACATTTCACCCCTCCACTTT. Protein sequence: CSASSGTDISPLHF. The rearrangement links TRBV20-1 to TRBJ1-6, with TRBD1 identical over 7 bases. Germline loops: CDR1 DFQATT, CDR2 SNEGSKA (reference sequence). Unmatched junction bases numbered 11, after V lost 6 bases and J lost 9 bases. The CDR3 totals 14 residues.